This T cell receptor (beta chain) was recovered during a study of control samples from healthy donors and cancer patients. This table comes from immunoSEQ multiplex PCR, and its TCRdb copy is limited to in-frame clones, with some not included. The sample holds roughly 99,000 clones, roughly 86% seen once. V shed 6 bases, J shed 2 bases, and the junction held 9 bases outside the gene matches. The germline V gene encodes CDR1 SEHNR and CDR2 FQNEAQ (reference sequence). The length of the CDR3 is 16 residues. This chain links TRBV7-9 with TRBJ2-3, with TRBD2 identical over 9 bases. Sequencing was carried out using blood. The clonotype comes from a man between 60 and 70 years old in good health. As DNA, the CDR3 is TGTGCCAGCAGAGCCCTAGCGGGAAGGGACACAGATACGCAGTATTTT. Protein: CASRALAGRDTDTQYF.